A selection of T cell receptor beta chains follows, all from one sample in a study of blood T cell repertoires in COVID-19. TCRdb keeps only in-frame clones here, not all; method: immunoSEQ multiplex PCR. The sample yields approximately 190,000 clones, around 80% seen once. The sample comprised peripheral blood. These receptors were taken from a human donor in a cohort sampled during active COVID-19. Both conserved end residues are part of each CDR3. D genes are given only for firm matches. Size is omitted from some rows. Given values are once, few, many or a class for expanded clones.

clone_size	j_call	v_call	d_call	cdr3_aa	cdr3_nt
few	TRBJ1-5	TRBV6-5	TRBD1	CASSYSGTGGGQPQHF	TGTGCCAGCAGTTACTCGGGGACAGGGGGCGGGCAGCCCCAGCATTTT
NA	TRBJ1-1	TRBV7-3	NA	CASSLGRNTEAFF	TGTGCCAGCAGCTTAGGGAGAAACACTGAAGCTTTCTTT
NA	TRBJ1-2	TRBV5-4	NA	CASSLPGLRGEGYTF	TGTGCCAGCAGCTTGCCCGGACTCCGCGGGGAAGGCTACACCTTC
NA	TRBJ1-2	TRBV11-2	NA	CASSLGRQVYGYTF	TGTGCCAGCAGCTTAGGAAGGCAGGTCTATGGCTACACCTTC
NA	TRBJ1-2	TRBV15	NA	CATSRDSTWGAGGYTF	TGTGCCACCAGCAGAGATTCAACATGGGGAGCGGGTGGCTACACCTTC
NA	TRBJ2-1	TRBV5-1	NA	CASSPGNHEQFF	TGCGCCAGCAGCCCAGGGAACCATGAGCAGTTCTTC
few	TRBJ1-1	TRBV14	NA	CASSQGGLEAFF	TGTGCCAGCAGCCAAGGCGGGTTAGAAGCTTTCTTT
NA	TRBJ1-2	TRBV18	TRBD1	CASSPGQNYGYTF	TGTGCCAGCTCACCGGGACAGAACTATGGCTACACCTTC
NA	TRBJ2-3	TRBV5-1	TRBD2	CASSPSRLADTQYF	TGCGCCAGCAGCCCCAGCCGACTAGCCGATACGCAGTATTTT
NA	TRBJ1-2	TRBV6-5	NA	CASSYLGQPYGYTF	TGTGCCAGCAGTTACCTCGGACAACCCTATGGCTACACCTTC
NA	TRBJ1-6	TRBV9	NA	CASSVDSRAPLHF	TGTGCCAGCAGCGTAGATAGCCGGGCACCCCTCCACTTT
once	TRBJ2-1	TRBV27	TRBD1	CASRDRGYNEQFF	TGTGCCAGCCGGGACAGGGGATACAATGAGCAGTTCTTC
NA	TRBJ2-7	TRBV3-1/TRBV3-2	TRBD2	CASSHSTSGSTSF	TGTGCCAGCAGCCACTCGACTAGCGGGAGTACAAGCTTC
once	TRBJ1-1	TRBV28	TRBD1	CASSGQGAEAFF	TGTGCCAGTTCGGGACAGGGGGCCGAAGCTTTCTTT
NA	TRBJ1-2	TRBV9	TRBD1	CASSVFLGTGGEGYTF	TGTGCCAGCAGCGTATTCCTGGGGACAGGGGGCGAAGGCTACACCTTC
once	TRBJ2-5	TRBV19	NA	CASKRTAGWEETQYF	TGTGCCAGTAAGCGGACAGCGGGGTGGGAAGAGACCCAGTACTTC
once	TRBJ1-2	TRBV27	TRBD1	CASRGTASYGYTF	TGTGCCAGCAGGGGGACAGCCTCTTATGGCTACACCTTC
few	TRBJ2-6	TRBV19	NA	CASRAADSGANVLTF	TGTGCCAGTAGAGCCGCTGACTCTGGGGCCAACGTCCTGACTTTC
NA	TRBJ1-3	TRBV30	TRBD1	CAWDRDRVSSGNTIYF	TGTGCCTGGGACCGGGACAGGGTTAGCTCTGGAAACACCATATATTTT
NA	TRBJ1-4	TRBV20-1	TRBD1	CSASMGQGTGKLFF	TGCAGTGCTAGTATGGGACAGGGGACTGGGAAACTGTTTTTT